This T cell receptor beta chain was recorded in a study of shared clonotypes between healthy human individuals (dated by TCRdb to about 2020). About the study as a whole: The cohort included three men and a couple of women between 18 and 49 years of age. Different laboratories and diverse techniques were used to prepare libraries and sequence TCR repertoires, to increase sequencing depth and limit assay-specific biases. Per donor, three plates each were used for CD4 naive and CD4 memory, two for CD8 naive, and one for CD8 memory. To estimate repertoire size and how much clonotype sharing occurs between individuals, the study deeply sequenced the blood TCR repertoires of roughly 5 healthy adults. Between about 0.85 and 8.9 billion PBMCs per donor were obtained by leukapheresis.

Reading from cysteine to phenylalanine, the CDR3 counts 14 amino acids. Solely the CDR3 DNA is kept, with 42 bases framed from the first base. The trim is 0 bases for V and 4 bases for J, with a gap of 7 bases between the germline ends. The germline V gene provides CDR1 MNHEY and CDR2 SVGAGI. The full study reports these points: Compared with non-shared clonotypes, clonotypes shared by all four sorted-subset donors had higher generation probabilities. Estimated clonotype richness was generally larger for naive than for memory subsets. Incomplete sequencing was indicated by rarefaction of sorted-subset datasets, despite the large sequencing depth. Pairwise subsampling led to the expectation that sequencing depth would affect the degree of clonotype sharing among donors. The genetic and exposure-history diversity represented was limited by the small number of donors. Sampling was limited to blood, and TCR repertoires in tissue likely differ from TCR repertoires in blood. When several donors were compared, the shared fraction of clonotypes was about 5% for naive CD4, roughly 3.3% for naive CD8, 2.3% for memory CD4, and about 0.36% for memory CD8.

TCR CDR3 regions were amplified from genomic DNA by multiplex PCR using the deep immunoSEQ assay. Genomic DNA extracted from each cell subset was distributed evenly over all wells of several immunoSEQ 96-well plates, and each plate served as one replicate. Each replicate PCR for sorted subsets received 200 ng genomic DNA, equal to 28,000 or so T cell genomes. Purified libraries were measured with a Qubit 3.0 fluorometer, size-checked on a Bioanalyzer 2100, and measured again with the KAPA Library Quantification kit. Each immunoSEQ 96-well plate was sequenced on its own single-read 150-cycle Illumina NextSeq 550 flow cell. The original pipeline was this. Because the immunoSEQ output included only junctional sequences and no quality scores, the filtering could not be the same as the filtering used for full-length reads. To assign V/J genes and CDR3, sequences were annotated using PyIR, a Python wrapper for IgBLAST v1.9, with IMGT germline references. Reads were filtered out if the reads had weak V/J assignments (E-value above 1e-6), no CDR3, stop codons, out-of-frame junctions, or ambiguous translated residues. V3J clonotypes were defined by identical inferred V gene, J gene, and CDR3 amino acid sequence. To compute the percentage overlap between repertoires, the number of shared unique clonotypes was divided by the size of the smaller repertoire. RTK rarefaction, the Chao1 estimator, and Recon v2.1 estimates of unobserved clonotypes were used to assess repertoire richness. Generation probabilities were computed with OLGA for all TCRbeta clonotypes obtained by the gDNA method from several donors. Held by TCRdb, this immuneACCESS table contains in-frame sequences only and omits some clones. Under half of the omission traces to an unresolved V gene where checked; the cause of the rest is unknown. The V and J calls and clone size are taken from that table; D and trimming were inferred from the DNA. The sample yields approximately 350,000 clones; approximately 79% were counted once. The top ten clonotypes cover over 9% of the sample.

This clone was recorded at least ten times. Its antigen remains unidentified. Base qualities are not provided; no much larger clone lies one nucleotide away. Other DNA sequences from this sample encode an identical CDR3 as well. The donors were healthy, HIV-negative adults who had no recently reported acute infections or vaccinations. All donors were Caucasian adults living in Nashville, Tennessee, USA. CD4+ T cells were enriched by magnetic negative selection, after which naive cells were positively selected on CD45RA and the negative fraction was taken as the memory subset. After blood collection by leukapheresis, PBMCs were isolated using Ficoll-Histopaque density gradient centrifugation and then cryopreserved in the vapor phase of liquid nitrogen. Analytical flow cytometry was used to check the purity and quantity of every magnetically sorted T cell population. Genomic DNA was isolated from every sorted fraction and measured by UV absorbance on a Nanodrop 2000c.

The clonotype originates from a man aged 25-45 years in good health. The chain is encoded by TRBV6-5 joined to TRBJ1-5; a tentative D call is TRBD1 (5 bases match). The sample was memory CD4+ T cells sorted from blood. Taken with the paper, the label for cell subset or site translates to: CD45RA-negative fraction. The CDR3 region: CASSYSRGNQPQHF. The sequence in DNA is TGTGCCAGCAGTTACTCGAGGGGAAATCAGCCCCAGCATTTT.